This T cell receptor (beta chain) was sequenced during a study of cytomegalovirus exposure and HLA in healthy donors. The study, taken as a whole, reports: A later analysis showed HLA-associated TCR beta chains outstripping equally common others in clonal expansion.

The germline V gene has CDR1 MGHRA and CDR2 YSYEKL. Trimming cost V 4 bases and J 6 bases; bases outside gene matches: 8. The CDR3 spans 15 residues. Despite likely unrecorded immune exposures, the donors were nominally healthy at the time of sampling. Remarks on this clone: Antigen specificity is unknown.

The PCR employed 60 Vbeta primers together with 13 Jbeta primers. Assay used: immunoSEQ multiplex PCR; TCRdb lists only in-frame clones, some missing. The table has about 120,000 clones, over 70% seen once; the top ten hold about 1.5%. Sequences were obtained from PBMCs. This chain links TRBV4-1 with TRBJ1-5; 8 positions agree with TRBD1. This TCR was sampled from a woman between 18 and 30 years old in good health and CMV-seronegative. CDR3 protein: CASSPQGATGQPQHF. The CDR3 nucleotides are TGCGCCAGCAGCCCGCAGGGGGCCACGGGTCAGCCCCAGCATTTT.